The 24 T cell receptor beta chains listed next were all sequenced from one sample in a study of blood T cells in healthy people across ages. Next came a second PCR, run for about 7 to 12 cycles, which used a sample-barcoded 5' primer along with a J-beta primer mix. TCRdb passed the 5' RACE reads through MiXCR, listing each CDR3 protein once. Of 980,000 or so distinct CDR3 sequences in the sample, around 48% are singletons; the top ten hold 13%. Sequences were obtained from blood. These receptors came from a man in his thirties or forties in good health.

The DNA for the CDR3 is TGTGCCAGCAGCCAAGACCTGTTACTGAGCGAGCAGTACTTC. It yields the protein CASSQDLLLSEQYF. The chain carries TRBV4-2 and TRBJ2-5, with no clear D. The J call is doubtful: the DNA matches TRBJ2-7 better. The CDR3 spans 14 residues. CDR1 is LGHNA and CDR2 is YNFKEQ in the germline V gene.

The V and J genes are TRBV20-1 and TRBJ1-1; tentatively, D is TRBD1 (5 bases). Germline V gene lookup returns CDR1 DFQATT and CDR2 SNEGSKA (reference sequence). This CDR3 has 12 amino acids. The ends were cut back, 6 bases at V and 1 base at J, with 9 bases in the middle. CDR3 DNA sequence: TGCAGTGCCCTTGGGGGGAACACTGAAGCTTTCTTT. Translation gives CSALGGNTEAFF.

The V and J genes are TRBV7-9 and TRBJ1-4; 9 nucleotides match TRBD1. With V trimmed by 5 bases and J by 8 bases, 12 bases remained unmatched. Germline CDR1 SEHNR, CDR2 FQNEAQ (reference sequence). The CDR3 is 16 residues long. CDR3 coding DNA: TGTGCCAGCAGCCTCACAGGGGGCCGGGCCTTGGAAAAACTGTTTTTT. Amino acid sequence: CASSLTGGRALEKLFF.

This clonotype was detected only a few times. V is TRBV4-1 and J is TRBJ2-3; D unresolved. V lost 5 bases, J lost 5 bases, and 11 bases lay in between. The V gene's germline CDR1 is MGHRA and CDR2 YSYEKL. This CDR3 spans 13 amino acids. CDR3 nucleotides: TGCGCCAGCAGCTCAGAACAGCGAGATACGCAGTATTTT. As protein: CASSSEQRDTQYF.

The chain has TRBV12-3 or TRBV12-4 and TRBJ2-3, with TRBD1 as a possible D gene (5 bases). V lost 11 bases, J lost 5 bases, and 20 bases lay in between. This CDR3 comprises 14 residues. CDR3 protein: CAGIETRGIDTQYF. The CDR3 DNA sequence: TGTGCCGGCATTGAGACAAGGGGAATAGATACGCAGTATTTT.

The chain joins TRBV7-9 to TRBJ2-5; D may be TRBD2 (6 bases). The CDR3 covers 15 residues. CDR1 SEHNR and CDR2 FQNEAQ come from the germline V gene (reference sequence). The V end lost 4 bases, the J end lost 5 bases, and 17 bases lay between the germline ends. The CDR3 here is CASSSSDSGVETQYF. As DNA, the CDR3 is TGTGCCAGCAGCTCCTCGGACTCGGGGGTGGAGACCCAGTACTTC.

The V call is TRBV21-1, the J call TRBJ2-7; no check of the table's D call, TRBD1, against the DNA was made. TRBV21-1 is a pseudogene segment. The CDR3 spans 17 residues. CDR3 amino acids: CASSSPGTGESSYEQYF. The CDR3 DNA reads as TGTGCCAGCAGCAGTCCCGGGACAGGGGAGAGCTCCTACGAGCAGTACTTC.

J is TRBJ1-4 and V is TRBV10-3; D not resolved. The CDR3 loop spans 14 amino acids. Germline values: CDR1 ENHRY, CDR2 SYGVKD. V was pared by 5 bases and J by 8 bases, with 15 bases between. The CDR3 is CAISPTGREEKLFF. The CDR3 DNA is TGTGCCATCAGTCCCACTGGGCGCGAAGAAAAACTGTTTTTT.

The CDR3 sequence: CASGTEYNEQFF. The CDR3, as DNA: TGTGCCAGCGGGACAGAATACAATGAGCAGTTCTTC. The rearrangement joins TRBV27 to TRBJ2-1; 7 positions match TRBD1. Germline lookup yields CDR1 MNHEY and CDR2 SMNVEV (reference sequence). The CDR3 spans 12 residues. Trimming took 8 bases from V and 4 from J; bases not matched to a gene: 2.

This clonotype is medium-sized (0.01 to 0.1%) within its sample. An end of the junction differs from the germline gene, which may be a read error. The chain recombines TRBV5-1 with TRBJ2-7; D is unresolved. Per germline, CDR1 SGHRS and CDR2 YFSETQ. The CDR3 has 11 residues. The CDR3 DNA sequence: TGTGCCAGCAGCTCGACCTACGAGCAGTACTTC. Translating gives CASSSTYEQYF.

The chain combines TRBV11-3 with TRBJ2-3; TRBD2 matches at 9 bases. Germline V gives CDR1 SGHNT, CDR2 YENEEA. V lost 2 bases and J lost 3; bases outside the gene matches: 6. The CDR3 sequence is 16 residues long. As DNA, the CDR3 is TGTGCCAGCAGCTTACATCCTAGCGGGGAGACAGATACGCAGTATTTT. It translates to CASSLHPSGETDTQYF.

The V gene is TRBV25-1, the J gene TRBJ2-1; the D is unclear. The V gene lost 1 base and the J gene lost 10 bases, with 11 bases spanning the gap. This CDR3 has 13 amino acids. Germline loops: CDR1 MGHDK, CDR2 SYGVNS. CDR3 loop: CASSEWAAEEQFF. CDR3 in DNA: TGTGCCAGCAGTGAATGGGCAGCCGAGGAGCAGTTCTTC.

This clonotype was detected only a few times. The chain joins TRBV10-3 to TRBJ1-2; 8 bases line up with TRBD1. Trimming removed 0 bases from V and 9 bases from J; junction bases left unmatched: 6. CDR1 and CDR2 from the germline V gene are ENHRY and SYGVKD. There are 14 residues in the CDR3. CDR3 sequence reads: CAISESGQAESYTF. Written as DNA, the CDR3 is TGTGCCATCAGTGAGTCGGGACAGGCGGAGAGCTACACCTTC.

The chain joins TRBV10-3 to TRBJ2-5; TRBD1 aligns across 8 bases. V was clipped by 7 bases and J by 1 base; unmatched bases: 2. The CDR3 is 13 residues long. Germline V gene data show CDR1 as ENHRY and CDR2 as SYGVKD. This chain's CDR3 is CAITGTGQETQYF. The CDR3 nucleotides are TGTGCCATCACCGGGACAGGCCAAGAGACCCAGTACTTC.

This clonotype occurred a few times. The J gene is TRBJ1-1, the V gene TRBV7-3, with 8 nucleotides matching TRBD1. V gave up 5 bases and J gave up 1 base; unmatched junction bases: 3. Germline CDR1 reads SGHTA; CDR2 reads FQGTGA. The CDR3 is 14 amino acids. CDR3 amino acids: CASSQDRANTEAFF. CDR3 DNA sequence: TGTGCCAGCAGCCAGGACAGGGCGAACACTGAAGCTTTCTTT.

This chain uses TRBV4-3 with TRBJ2-2; no reliable D call. The CDR3 length is 14 residues. V lost 3 bases and J 6 bases, leaving 11 bases between the germline ends. The germline CDR1 and CDR2 sequences are LGHNA and YSLEER. CDR3 protein: CASSQMDGSGELFF. In nucleotides, the CDR3 is TGCGCCAGCAGCCAGATGGACGGGTCCGGGGAGCTGTTTTTT.

The chain is built from TRBV2 and TRBJ2-4, with D tentatively TRBD1 (6 bases). The DNA matches TRBJ2-5 better at its end, which makes the J call doubtful. Germline loops: CDR1 SNHLY, CDR2 FYNNEI. The CDR3 contains 12 residues. This chain's CDR3 is CASAGVGETQYF. The CDR3 DNA reads as TGTGCCAGCGCAGGGGTCGGGGAGACCCAGTACTTC.

V usage is TRBV4-2 and J usage is TRBJ2-5; 7 nucleotides match TRBD2. The CDR3 covers 16 residues. Per the germline V gene, CDR1 is LGHNA and CDR2 is YNFKEQ. J gave up 4 bases and V 4 bases, and 12 bases lay outside the gene matches. In nucleotides, the CDR3 is TGTGCCAGCAGCCCAAAGACTAGCCGGACGGGAGAGACCCAGTACTTC. Translation gives CASSPKTSRTGETQYF.

This chain links TRBV12-3 or TRBV12-4 with TRBJ2-7; 13 bases map to TRBD2. Matching the DNA end better, TRBJ2-5 makes the J call doubtful. The CDR3 length is 15 residues. CDR3: CASSIRTSGGQTQYF. In DNA form, the CDR3 reads TGTGCCAGCAGCATACGGACTAGCGGGGGACAGACCCAGTACTTC.

This clonotype was detected only a few times. The chain is built from TRBV29-1 and TRBJ2-7; TRBD1 matches 7 bases. V trimming: 3 bases; J trimming: 6 bases; junction bases outside the gene matches: 5. The CDR3 sequence is 12 residues long. Germline V gives CDR1 SQVTM, CDR2 ANQGSEA. CDR3 bases: TGCAGCGTTGAGATGGGACAGCGCGAGCAGTACTTC. It specifies CSVEMGQREQYF.

The chain joins TRBV29-1 to TRBJ2-7; D might be TRBD1 or TRBD2, each matching 5 bases. The CDR3 has 14 residues. V lost 4 bases, J lost 3 bases, and 16 bases lay in between. Germline values: CDR1 SQVTM, CDR2 ANQGSEA. CDR3 coding DNA: TGCAGCGTTGCTCTGACGGGGCCGAACTACGAGCAGTACTTC. It codes for CSVALTGPNYEQYF.

This chain uses TRBV10-3 with TRBJ2-3, with 7 bases that match TRBD2. After removal of 10 bases from V and 2 bases from J, the junction contained 6 bases not matched to a gene. CDR1 and CDR2 from the germline V gene are ENHRY and SYGVKD. The CDR3 is 13 residues long. The CDR3 DNA follows: TGTGCCACAGCGGGGCCTCACACAGATACGCAGTATTTT. Its protein is CATAGPHTDTQYF.

The rearrangement uses TRBV25-1 and TRBJ1-2; D gene ambiguous. The germline V gene has CDR1 MGHDK and CDR2 SYGVNS. There are 13 residues in the CDR3. The V and J ends lost 7 bases and 8 bases respectively, with 17 bases between them. CDR3 in DNA: TGTGCCAGCACCCCCCTGGGAGGGTACGGCTACACCTTC. Translation gives CASTPLGGYGYTF.

The chain combines TRBV11-1 with TRBJ1-4, with D tentatively TRBD1 (5 bases). V was pared by 5 bases and J by 8 bases, with 18 bases between. CDR3 size: 15 residues. Germline lookup yields CDR1 SGHAT and CDR2 FQDESV (reference sequence). CDR3 in amino acids: CASSLLTGGREKLFF. Written as DNA, the CDR3 is TGTGCCAGCAGCCTTCTAACAGGTGGCAGGGAAAAACTGTTTTTT.